Below are 32 T cell receptor beta chains sequenced from a single sample in a study of shared clonotypes between healthy human individuals. Method: immunoSEQ multiplex PCR; TCRdb's copy keeps in-frame clones and lacks some. The table lists around 1.5 million clones, roughly 98% of them singletons. Sequences were obtained from naive CD4+ T cells sorted from blood. Specified subset: CD45RA+ positively selected. The receptor source for this set is a man younger than 45 in good health.

The rearrangement uses TRBV28 and TRBJ2-1; 10 nucleotides line up with TRBD2. Trimming took 3 bases from V and 7 from J; bases not matched to a gene: 9. This CDR3 is built from 16 residues. Germline loops: CDR1 MDHEN, CDR2 SYDVKM. The CDR3 DNA reads as TGTGCCAGCAGTTTGCCCGGGACTAGCGCGTGGAATGAGCAGTTCTTC. Translation: CASSLPGTSAWNEQFF. The variable domain in full, completed from reference TRBV28 and TRBJ2-1, reads DVKVTQSSRYLVKRTGEKVFLECVQDMDHENMFWYRQDPGLGLRLIYFSYDVKMKEKGDIPEGYSVSREKKERFSLILESASTNQTSMYLCASSLPGTSAWNEQFFGPGTRLTVL.

The gene calls are TRBV18 and TRBJ1-5; a possible D gene is TRBD1 (6 bases). Trimming pared 3 bases from V and 4 bases from J, leaving 13 bases between. Germline CDR1 KGHSH, CDR2 LQKENI. The CDR3 extends over 15 amino acids. The CDR3 here is CASSPDRIGNQPQHF. Written as DNA, the CDR3 is TGTGCCAGCTCACCGGACAGAATAGGAAATCAGCCCCAGCATTTT.

The count of this clone is one. The chain combines TRBV27 with TRBJ2-3; D possibly corresponds to TRBD1 (6 bases). V lost 8 bases and J lost 2, with 20 bases in between. CDR1 and CDR2 from the germline V gene are MNHEY and SMNVEV (reference sequence). There are 16 residues in the CDR3. The CDR3 reads CASSSGVGTITDTQYF. The CDR3 region has the DNA TGTGCCAGCTCATCTGGAGTAGGGACAATCACAGATACGCAGTATTTT.

The chain employs TRBV7-9 and TRBJ2-2, with 13 nucleotides matching TRBD2. V shed 7 bases, J shed 3 bases, and the junction held 2 bases outside the gene matches. This CDR3 contains 15 residues. Germline V gene sequence: CDR1 SEHNR, CDR2 FQNEAQ (reference sequence). The CDR3 DNA sequence: TGTGCCAGCACCGGACTAGCGGGAGACACCGGGGAGCTGTTTTTT. Residues: CASTGLAGDTGELFF.

This clone was seen a single time. J is TRBJ2-3 and V is TRBV6-5; a possible D gene is TRBD2 (6 bases). Germline assignment: CDR1 MNHEY and CDR2 SVGAGI. V was trimmed by 7 bases and J by 1 base, leaving 9 bases between them. The CDR3 covers 13 residues. CDR3 sequence: CASMSGRTDTQYF. Here the CDR3 DNA reads TGTGCCAGCATGAGCGGGCGCACAGATACGCAGTATTTT.

The chain links TRBV18 to TRBJ2-5; D remains unclear. Germline lookup yields CDR1 KGHSH and CDR2 LQKENI. The CDR3 contains 15 residues. Trimming left V 1 base short and J 3 bases short, with 12 bases between. CDR3 sequence: CASSPLGLIKETQYF. CDR3 DNA: TGTGCCAGCTCACCACTTGGCCTAATTAAAGAGACCCAGTACTTC.

The chain uses TRBV27 and TRBJ2-1, with 11 bases matching TRBD2. The length of the CDR3 is 20 residues. Germline V gene lookup returns CDR1 MNHEY and CDR2 SMNVEV (reference sequence). The trim removed 1 base at V and 0 bases at J, leaving 11 bases unmatched. Written as DNA, the CDR3 is TGTGCCAGCAGTTTATTTGCCTCCTTAGCGGGAGGGTCCTCCTACAATGAGCAGTTCTTC. This codes for CASSLFASLAGGSSYNEQFF.

The V call is TRBV6-1, the J call TRBJ1-1, with TRBD1 matching 7 bases. The V gene end was trimmed by 4 bases and the J gene end by 0 bases; junction bases not matched to a gene: 5. CDR3 length: 15 amino acids. CDR1 is MNHNS and CDR2 is SASEGT in the germline V gene. The CDR3 spells CASSVGTVMNTEAFF. CDR3 sequence (DNA): TGTGCCAGCAGTGTTGGGACAGTGATGAACACTGAAGCTTTCTTT.

The V gene is TRBV7-2, the J gene TRBJ1-2; no reliable D call. With 5 bases removed from V and 4 bases from J, the gap between germline ends came to 5 bases. The germline gives CDR1 SGHTA, CDR2 FQGNSA. The CDR3 totals 11 residues. CDR3 nucleotides: TGTGCCAGCAGCAACAGCTATGGCTACACCTTC. This sequence encodes CASSNSYGYTF.

The chain employs TRBV10-2 and TRBJ2-2, with D possibly matching TRBD2 (5 bases). The CDR3 spans 15 residues. The V and J ends lost 6 bases and 1 base respectively, with 12 bases between them. Germline-derived CDR1 and CDR2 are WSHSY and SAAADI. In DNA form, the CDR3 reads TGCGCCAGCAGGGCGAACGGGAAGAACACCGGGGAGCTGTTTTTT. Protein product: CASRANGKNTGELFF.

The chain carries TRBV9 and TRBJ2-5; D call uncertain. The CDR3 totals 15 residues. With 0 bases removed from V and 7 bases from J, the gap between germline ends came to 16 bases. Germline assignment: CDR1 SGDLS and CDR2 YYNGEE. CDR3 nucleotides: TGTGCCAGCAGCGTAGTTCCTAAATCCGATGGGACCCAGTACTTC. Translating it yields CASSVVPKSDGTQYF. The full variable domain, with the rest looked up from reference TRBV9 and TRBJ2-5, is DSGVTQTPKHLITATGQRVTLRCSPRSGDLSVYWYQQSLDQGLQFLIQYYNGEERAKGNILERFSAQQFPDLHSELNLSSLELGDSALYFCASSVVPKSDGTQYFGPGTRLLVL.

The chain has TRBV18 and TRBJ2-5, with 10 nucleotides matching TRBD2. The CDR3 length is 14 residues. The V gene's germline CDR1 is KGHSH and CDR2 LQKENI. With V trimmed by 3 bases and J by 4 bases, 2 bases remained unmatched. CDR3 nucleotide sequence: TGTGCCAGCTCACCCCTAGCGGGAGCAGAGACCCAGTACTTC. Protein: CASSPLAGAETQYF.

The V gene is TRBV29-1, the J gene TRBJ2-7, with 7 positions matching TRBD2. There are 15 residues in the CDR3. Germline V CDR1 and CDR2: SQVTM, ANQGSEA. The V gene end was trimmed by 0 bases and the J gene end by 2 bases; junction bases not matched to a gene: 7. As DNA, the CDR3 is TGCAGCGTTGAAGATCCTAGCGGTTCCACCTACGAGCAGTACTTC. This gives the protein CSVEDPSGSTYEQYF.

This clone has a single count. The chain is built from TRBV28 and TRBJ2-5; the D call may be TRBD1 or TRBD2 (5 bases each). The ends were cut back, 6 bases at V and 7 bases at J, with 15 bases in the middle. CDR1 and CDR2 from the germline V gene are MDHEN and SYDVKM. The CDR3 totals 13 residues. As DNA, the CDR3 is TGTGCCAGCAGCAAGAAGGGGAGTGGGACCCAGTACTTC. Residues: CASSKKGSGTQYF.

V is TRBV5-1 and J is TRBJ1-1; D not certain. The CDR3 runs to 16 residues. Germline CDR1 SGHRS, CDR2 YFSETQ. The germline V and J ends were trimmed by 0 bases and 0 bases, with 12 bases remaining between them. The CDR3 coding sequence is TGCGCCAGCAGCTTGGACATCCATGGGGTGAACACTGAAGCTTTCTTT. This sequence encodes CASSLDIHGVNTEAFF.

The chain uses TRBV28 and TRBJ1-4; maybe TRBD1 (5 bases). The CDR3 extends over 15 amino acids. Per the germline V gene, CDR1 is MDHEN and CDR2 is SYDVKM. V lost 3 bases and J 8 bases, leaving 16 bases between the germline ends. In nucleotides, the CDR3 is TGTGCCAGCAGTTTCGAGGGACCCCCTGGGGAAAAACTGTTTTTT. It is translated as CASSFEGPPGEKLFF. The full variable domain, its missing parts supplied by reference TRBV28 and TRBJ1-4, is DVKVTQSSRYLVKRTGEKVFLECVQDMDHENMFWYRQDPGLGLRLIYFSYDVKMKEKGDIPEGYSVSREKKERFSLILESASTNQTSMYLCASSFEGPPGEKLFFGSGTQLSVL.

With regard to this clone: Other DNA sequences from this sample encode an identical CDR3 as well. The chain has TRBV7-9 and TRBJ2-5, with D unclear. Per germline, CDR1 SEHNR and CDR2 FQNEAQ (reference sequence). The germline V and J ends were trimmed by 1 base and 2 bases, with 5 bases remaining between them. This CDR3 contains 13 residues. CDR3 coding DNA: TGTGCCAGCAGCTTAGGGGGTCAAGAGACCCAGTACTTC. Its protein product is CASSLGGQETQYF.

This chain uses TRBV29-1 with TRBJ1-1; D is unclear. Trimming removed 6 bases at V and 1 base at J, with 9 bases between. The CDR3 is made up of 12 amino acids. The germline CDR1 and CDR2 sequences are SQVTM and ANQGSEA. The CDR3 here is CSVQRQNTEAFF. DNA for the CDR3: TGCAGCGTCCAGAGACAGAACACTGAAGCTTTCTTT.

The chain couples TRBV28 to TRBJ2-6; D is unclear. Looked up from germline, CDR1 is MDHEN and CDR2 is SYDVKM. V gave up 10 bases and J gave up 0 bases, with 13 bases separating them. The CDR3 has 15 amino acids. The CDR3 reads CATCLANSGANVLTF. CDR3 bases: TGTGCCACATGTTTAGCCAACTCTGGGGCCAACGTCCTGACTTTC. Drawing the rest from reference TRBV28 and TRBJ2-6, the complete variable domain is DVKVTQSSRYLVKRTGEKVFLECVQDMDHENMFWYRQDPGLGLRLIYFSYDVKMKEKGDIPEGYSVSREKKERFSLILESASTNQTSMYLCATCLANSGANVLTFGAGSRLTVL.

This clone showed up just a few times. The same CDR3 can be traced to other DNA sequences in this sample. This sequence joins TRBV28 and TRBJ1-5; 7 positions match TRBD1. The germline gives CDR1 MDHEN, CDR2 SYDVKM. J was trimmed by 2 bases and V by 2 bases; bases with no gene match: 3. The CDR3 covers 15 residues. The DNA for the CDR3 is TGTGCCAGCAGTTTAGCAGGGGGAGGCAATCAGCCCCAGCATTTT. As protein: CASSLAGGGNQPQHF.

The chain recombines TRBV7-2 with TRBJ1-1, with D possibly TRBD1 on 5 matching bases. The CDR3 has 14 residues. V dropped 5 bases and J dropped 1 base, with 11 bases sitting between them. Germline values: CDR1 SGHTA, CDR2 FQGNSA. CDR3 sequence reads: CASSLLGPNTEAFF. As DNA, the CDR3 is TGTGCCAGCAGCCTCTTGGGACCGAACACTGAAGCTTTCTTT. The full variable domain, its missing parts supplied by reference TRBV7-2 and TRBJ1-1, is GAGVSQSPSNKVTEKGKDVELRCDPISGHTALYWYRQSLGQGLEFLIYFQGNSAPDKSGLPSDRFSAERTGGSVSTLTIQRTQQEDSAVYLCASSLLGPNTEAFFGQGTRLTVV.

The J gene is TRBJ2-7, the V gene TRBV18, with 7 bases fitting TRBD1. This CDR3 contains 15 residues. CDR1 is KGHSH, CDR2 LQKENI, per germline. The trim removed 4 bases at V and 4 bases at J, leaving 10 bases unmatched. The CDR3 spells CASSHGQATLYEQYF. Here the CDR3 DNA reads TGTGCCAGCTCACACGGACAGGCCACCTTATACGAGCAGTACTTC.

The V gene is TRBV5-1, the J gene TRBJ1-4; D is ambiguous. This CDR3 contains 15 residues. The V gene lost 1 base and the J gene lost 2 bases, with 9 bases spanning the gap. Germline CDR1 reads SGHRS; CDR2 reads YFSETQ. CDR3 sequence: CASSLLGGTNEKLFF. CDR3 DNA: TGCGCCAGCAGCTTGCTGGGAGGCACTAATGAAAAACTGTTTTTT. Using reference TRBV5-1 and TRBJ1-4 for the parts outside the CDR3, the full variable domain is KAGVTQTPRYLIKTRGQQVTLSCSPISGHRSVSWYQQTPGQGLQFLFEYFSETQRNKGNFPGRFSGRQFSNSRSEMNVSTLELGDSALYLCASSLLGGTNEKLFFGSGTQLSVL.

The chain links TRBV5-1 to TRBJ2-2; D not certain. Germline V gene sequence: CDR1 SGHRS, CDR2 YFSETQ. CDR3 length equals 14 residues. V was shortened by 4 bases and J by 7 bases, with 14 bases between the two germline ends. CDR3 residues: CASSLIAKHGELFF. CDR3 coding DNA: TGCGCCAGCAGCCTTATAGCTAAACACGGGGAGCTGTTTTTT.

This sequence joins TRBV7-2 and TRBJ2-1; 9 bases map to TRBD1. The germline gives CDR1 SGHTA, CDR2 FQGNSA. J gave up 6 bases and V 3 bases, and 6 bases lay outside the gene matches. CDR3 size: 15 residues. This CDR3 is CASSFRGQGVNEQFF. In DNA, the CDR3 is TGTGCCAGCAGCTTTAGGGGACAGGGTGTCAATGAGCAGTTCTTC.

This chain links TRBV27 with TRBJ2-7, with unresolved D. Germline CDR1 reads MNHEY; CDR2 reads SMNVEV (reference sequence). This CDR3 has 14 residues. V gave up 6 bases and J gave up 3 bases, with 15 bases separating them. CDR3 sequence (DNA): TGTGCCAGCAGCGGTGGGCCCCTGGACTACGAGCAGTACTTC. It codes for CASSGGPLDYEQYF.

This rearrangement joins TRBV5-1 to TRBJ2-7; D possibly corresponds to TRBD2 (6 bases). The germline V and J ends were trimmed by 0 bases and 2 bases, with 15 bases remaining between them. CDR3 length: 16 amino acids. Germline-derived CDR1 and CDR2 are SGHRS and YFSETQ. CDR3: CASSLAVIADTYEQYF. The CDR3, as DNA: TGCGCCAGCAGCTTGGCCGTAATAGCGGACACCTACGAGCAGTACTTC. Combining the CDR3 with reference TRBV5-1 and TRBJ2-7 gives the whole variable domain KAGVTQTPRYLIKTRGQQVTLSCSPISGHRSVSWYQQTPGQGLQFLFEYFSETQRNKGNFPGRFSGRQFSNSRSEMNVSTLELGDSALYLCASSLAVIADTYEQYFGPGTRLTVT.

This clone was seen a single time. This chain joins TRBV9 and TRBJ2-3; 10 bases fit TRBD2. CDR1 and CDR2 (germline): SGDLS, YYNGEE. V lost 2 bases and J lost 3; bases outside the gene matches: 6. The CDR3 loop spans 16 amino acids. The chain's CDR3 is CASSVASGRATDTQYF. The CDR3 DNA sequence: TGTGCCAGCAGCGTGGCTAGCGGGAGAGCGACAGATACGCAGTATTTT.

The chain couples TRBV28 to TRBJ1-1; weak D call: TRBD1 (6 bases). The CDR3 has 14 amino acids. Germline-derived CDR1 and CDR2 are MDHEN and SYDVKM. V gave up 5 bases and J gave up 1 base, with 11 bases separating them. The CDR3 DNA reads as TGTGCCAGCAGTGCGACAGGACAGAACACTGAAGCTTTCTTT. Translated, it gives CASSATGQNTEAFF.

The V call is TRBV2, the J call TRBJ1-1; TRBD1 aligns across 9 bases. Germline values: CDR1 SNHLY, CDR2 FYNNEI. The CDR3 covers 14 residues. V lost 6 bases to trimming and J lost 2 bases; unmatched junction nucleotides: 4. Written as DNA, the CDR3 is TGTGCCAGCAGCCTACAGGGGGCAAACACTGAAGCTTTCTTT. Its protein product is CASSLQGANTEAFF.

The chain employs TRBV11-3 and TRBJ2-7; 13 bases are a match to TRBD2. Losses at the gene ends were 5 bases for V and 5 bases for J; bases not matched to a gene: 6. Per the germline V gene, CDR1 is SGHNT and CDR2 is YENEEA. This CDR3 is 15 amino acids long. The chain's CDR3 is CASSRGTSGNDEQYF. The CDR3 DNA follows: TGTGCCAGCAGCCGGGGGACTAGCGGGAACGACGAGCAGTACTTC.

The V call is TRBV5-1, the J call TRBJ2-3, with D tentatively TRBD2 (5 bases). Trimming took 0 bases from V and 2 from J, leaving 10 bases between them. CDR3 length: 15 residues. The germline V gene encodes CDR1 SGHRS and CDR2 YFSETQ. CDR3 sequence (DNA): TGCGCCAGCAGCTTGGCCAGGACTCACACAGATACGCAGTATTTT. This gives the protein CASSLARTHTDTQYF. Together with reference TRBV5-1 and TRBJ2-3, the CDR3 gives the full variable domain: KAGVTQTPRYLIKTRGQQVTLSCSPISGHRSVSWYQQTPGQGLQFLFEYFSETQRNKGNFPGRFSGRQFSNSRSEMNVSTLELGDSALYLCASSLARTHTDTQYFGPGTRLTVL.